This T cell receptor beta chain was identified in a study of blood T cell repertoires in COVID-19. Study-wide background: Some COVID-19 samples were acute and others convalescent; all came from the United States, Italy and Spain. Nucleic acid was either cDNA or gDNA, and it came from T cells, B-cell-depleted T cells, or PBMCs.

Under the authors' procedure: Estimation of nucleated cell counts was performed using reference gene primer amplification. Assay: immunoSEQ multiplex PCR; the TCRdb copy retains only in-frame clones and omits some. That table gives V, J and clone size, and the DNA gave D and trimming. The table has under 100,000 clones, around four fifths seen once. The receptor was isolated from a woman in her seventies with active or convalescent COVID-19. Specimen: peripheral blood.

The CDR3 sequence: CASRRGQGGEKLFF. In DNA, the CDR3 is TGTGCCAGCAGACGGGGACAGGGGGGCGAAAAACTGTTTTTT. The chain has TRBV27 and TRBJ1-4; TRBD1 agrees at 11 bases. The CDR3 has 14 amino acids. Trimming removed 6 bases from V and 8 bases from J; junction bases left unmatched: 5. The germline gives CDR1 MNHEY, CDR2 SMNVEV (reference sequence).